This T cell receptor (beta chain) is from a study of T cells expressing NK-cell markers. Study-wide context: HCMV serostatus: seven of eight sequenced donors positive, one negative. Broader study findings: Six or seven donors had dominant NKG2C+ clonotypes that comprised roughly 1.0-7.5% of their CD8+ T cells. HCMV specificity of expanded NKG2C+ T cell clones remained unclear.

A note on this clonotype: Its antigen is still unknown.

There are 14 residues in the CDR3. Germline V CDR1 and CDR2: SQVTM, ANQGSEA. TCRdb reprocessed the 5' RACE reads, with one entry per CDR3 protein and no DNA. The sample's table shows roughly 450,000 distinct CDR3 sequences. The TCR comes from a woman aged 50 to 65 in good health. V usage is TRBV29-1 and J usage is TRBJ2-3; without DNA, the TCRdb call of TRBD1 cannot be checked. Sequencing input: blood T cells: a sorted CD56 or NKG2C T cell subset, CD4+ or CD8+ T cells, or bulk PBMC T cells (not recorded which). The CDR3 is CSVGKGSVTDTQYF.